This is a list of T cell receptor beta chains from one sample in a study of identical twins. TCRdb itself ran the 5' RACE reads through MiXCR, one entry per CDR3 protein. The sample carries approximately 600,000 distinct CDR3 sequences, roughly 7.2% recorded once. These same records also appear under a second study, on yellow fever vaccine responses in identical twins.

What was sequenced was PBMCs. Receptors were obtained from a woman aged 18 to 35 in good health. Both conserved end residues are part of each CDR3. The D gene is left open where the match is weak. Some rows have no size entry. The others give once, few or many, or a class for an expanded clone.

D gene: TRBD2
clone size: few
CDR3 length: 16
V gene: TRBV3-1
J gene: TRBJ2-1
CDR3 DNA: TGTGCCAGCAGCCAAGAAATAGCGGGAGGGCCGGATGAGCAGTTCTTC
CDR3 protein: CASSQEIAGGPDEQFF

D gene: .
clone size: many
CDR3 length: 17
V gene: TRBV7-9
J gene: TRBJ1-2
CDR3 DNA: TGTGCCAGCAGCTTATACGGCGTCGATACAGTTAACTATGGCTACACCTTC
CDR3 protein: CASSLYGVDTVNYGYTF

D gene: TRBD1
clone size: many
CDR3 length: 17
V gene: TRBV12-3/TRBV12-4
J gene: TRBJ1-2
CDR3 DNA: TGTGCCAGCAGTCCGTGGGGACAGGGCACACCTTTTACAGGCTACACCTTC
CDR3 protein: CASSPWGQGTPFTGYTF

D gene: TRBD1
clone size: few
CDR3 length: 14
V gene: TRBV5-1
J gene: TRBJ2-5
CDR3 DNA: TGCGCCAGCAGCTCCAGGGGGCCCGGGGAGACCCAGTACTTC
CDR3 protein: CASSSRGPGETQYF

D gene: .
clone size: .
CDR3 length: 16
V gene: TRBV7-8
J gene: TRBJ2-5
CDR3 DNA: TGTGCCAGCAGCTTTTGGGGGAGTGACTATCCGGAGACCCAGTACTTC
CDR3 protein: CASSFWGSDYPETQYF

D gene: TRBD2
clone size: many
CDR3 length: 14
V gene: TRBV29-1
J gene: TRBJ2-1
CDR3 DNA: TGCAGCGGGACCGGGACTAGGGGTTTGGGTGAGCAGTTCTTC
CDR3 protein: CSGTGTRGLGEQFF

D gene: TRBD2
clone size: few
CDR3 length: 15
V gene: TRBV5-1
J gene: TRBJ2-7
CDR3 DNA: TGCGCCAGCAGCTTGGCCGGGACTAGCGGGAACGAGCAGTACTTC
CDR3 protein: CASSLAGTSGNEQYF

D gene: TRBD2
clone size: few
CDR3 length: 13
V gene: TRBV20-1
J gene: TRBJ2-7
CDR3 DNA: TGCAGTGCTAGAAGTCCTAGCGGGAGCGAGCAGTACTTC
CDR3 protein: CSARSPSGSEQYF

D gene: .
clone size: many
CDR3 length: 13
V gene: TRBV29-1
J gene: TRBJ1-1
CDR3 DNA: TGCAGCGCCGCGGGGAGGATGAACACTGAAGCTTTCTTT
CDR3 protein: CSAAGRMNTEAFF

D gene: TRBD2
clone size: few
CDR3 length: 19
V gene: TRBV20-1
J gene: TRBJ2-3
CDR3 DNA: TGCAGTGCCCGCCCCGGACTAGCGGGACTCTACCATGGGGCAGATACGCAGTATTTT
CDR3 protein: CSARPGLAGLYHGADTQYF